This record concerns one T cell receptor beta chain sequence. This record comes from a study of shared clonotypes between healthy human individuals. The length of the CDR3 is 13 residues. The V end was cut by 2 bases, the J end by 3 bases, with 7 bases between. Germline values: CDR1 MNHEY, CDR2 SMNVEV (reference sequence). Generated by immunoSEQ multiplex PCR, the TCRdb table keeps only in-frame clones and is missing some. This table has millions of clones, 90% to 95% appearing once. Source material: naive CD4+ T cells from PBMCs. Regarding subset: CD45RA+ positively selected. This clonotype originated in a man younger than 35 in good health. Some clones in this sample may be carry-over from other donors' samples. V usage is TRBV27 and J usage is TRBJ1-1; D is undetermined. The CDR3, as DNA: TGTGCCAGCAGTTTACGACTCTACACTGAAGCTTTCTTT. This gives the protein CASSLRLYTEAFF.